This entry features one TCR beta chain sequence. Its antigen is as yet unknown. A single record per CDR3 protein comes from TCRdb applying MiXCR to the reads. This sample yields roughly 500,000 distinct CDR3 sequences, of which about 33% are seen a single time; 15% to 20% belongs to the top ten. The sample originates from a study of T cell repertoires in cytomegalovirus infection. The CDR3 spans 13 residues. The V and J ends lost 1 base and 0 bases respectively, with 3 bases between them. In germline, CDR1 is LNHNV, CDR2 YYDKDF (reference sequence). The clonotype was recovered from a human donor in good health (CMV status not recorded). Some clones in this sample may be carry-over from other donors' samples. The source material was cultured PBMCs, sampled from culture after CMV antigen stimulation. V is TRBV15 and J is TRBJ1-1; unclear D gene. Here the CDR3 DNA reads TGTGCCACCAGCAGAGGATTGAACACTGAAGCTTTCTTT. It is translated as CATSRGLNTEAFF.